Listed below are T cell receptor beta chains from one sample, sequenced in a study of PD-1 blockade in classical Hodgkin lymphoma. Sequencing was performed with immunoSEQ multiplex PCR; in TCRdb, only in-frame clones are kept and a portion is missing. The sample yields about 20,000 clones, approximately 80% seen once. Sequencing used peripheral blood mononuclear cells (PBMCs), obtained before the fourth cycle of nivolumab. The source of these receptors is a human donor with classical Hodgkin lymphoma. CDR3s include the opening cysteine and the closing phenylalanine or tryptophan. The order of the fields is D gene, CDR3 length, V gene, J gene, clone size, CDR3 DNA, CDR3 protein. D genes are given only for firm matches. Size tells how often a clone was seen (once, few, many) or the class of an expanded clone, and some rows leave it out.

NA	14	TRBV6-6	TRBJ2-5	NA	TGTGCCAGCAGCCCGTCCGGGGGTCAAGAGACCCAGTACTTC	CASSPSGGQETQYF
TRBD2	14	TRBV18	TRBJ2-1	NA	TGTGCCAGCTCACCACCGACTAGCGGTAATGAGCAGTTCTTC	CASSPPTSGNEQFF
NA	14	TRBV2	TRBJ1-1	NA	TGTGCCAGCGGTCCGGGACTGAGGAACACTGAAGCTTTCTTT	CASGPGLRNTEAFF
NA	13	TRBV7-7	TRBJ2-7	NA	TGTGCCAGCAGCTTAGGGGGCATTGGCGAGCAGTACTTC	CASSLGGIGEQYF
NA	14	TRBV28	TRBJ1-1	NA	TGTGCCAGCAGTTTATTGGGGGGGAACACTGAAGCTTTCTTT	CASSLLGGNTEAFF
NA	12	TRBV18	TRBJ2-1	NA	TGTGCCAGCTCACCACTCGCGGTCGGGCAGTTCTTC	CASSPLAVGQFF
TRBD1	15	TRBV5-1	TRBJ1-6	once	TGCGCCAGCAGCTTGGACAGGGGGCCGCCGCTTCCCCTCCACTTT	CASSLDRGPPLPLHF
NA	15	TRBV7-2	TRBJ2-1	NA	TGTGCCAGCAGCTTTCTCATGGTAGTCAGGGATGAGCAGTTCTTC	CASSFLMVVRDEQFF
NA	14	TRBV5-1	TRBJ2-7	NA	TGCGCCAGCAGTAGGGTGGGCAGGGAATACGAGCAGTACTTC	CASSRVGREYEQYF
NA	13	TRBV5-4	TRBJ2-5	NA	TGTGCCAGCAGCCGCCCGGACGGGGGAGCCCAGTACTTC	CASSRPDGGAQYF
NA	15	TRBV27	TRBJ2-5	NA	TGTGCCAGCAGTTTTTGGCCTCTCCACCCCTGGACCCAGTACTTC	CASSFWPLHPWTQYF
NA	13	TRBV11-2	TRBJ2-7	NA	TGTGCCAGCAGCTTAGGAGGGAAGTACGAGCAGTACTTC	CASSLGGKYEQYF
NA	13	TRBV19	TRBJ1-4	NA	TGTGCCAGAGTTATCGGGGGGGGTGAAAAACTGTTTTTT	CARVIGGGEKLFF
TRBD2	15	TRBV27	TRBJ2-5	NA	TGTGCCAGCTCGAGTTTGGGGGAGGGAAAAGAGACCCAGTACTTC	CASSSLGEGKETQYF
NA	14	TRBV28	TRBJ2-5	NA	TGTGCCAGCAGTTCGGCGGGGTTCGAAGAGACCCAGTACTTC	CASSSAGFEETQYF
NA	17	TRBV27	TRBJ2-6	once	TGTGCCAGCAGTCGCATAGATAGTGACTCTGGGGCCAACGTCCTGACTTTC	CASSRIDSDSGANVLTF
TRBD1	16	TRBV14	TRBJ2-2	NA	TGTGCCAGCAGCCAGGGGGACAGGGGGCGCACCGGGGAGCTGTTTTTT	CASSQGDRGRTGELFF
NA	14	TRBV27	TRBJ1-1	NA	TGTGCCAGCAGTTTCGACAGGTCCCCCACTGAAGCTTTCTTT	CASSFDRSPTEAFF
NA	17	TRBV5-1	TRBJ1-4	NA	TGCGCCAGCAGCTGGGGCCCTGAACTGGCAACTAATGAAAAACTGTTTTTT	CASSWGPELATNEKLFF
TRBD1	15	TRBV5-6	TRBJ2-1	NA	TGTGCCAGCAGCTCCCCCGGGACAGGGTACAATGAGCAGTTCTTC	CASSSPGTGYNEQFF
TRBD2	17	TRBV9	TRBJ2-3	NA	TGTGCCAGCAACCGTAGAGGGACTAGCGGGGGTTGGGATACGCAGTATTTT	CASNRRGTSGGWDTQYF
NA	18	TRBV6-4	TRBJ2-2	once	TGTGCCAGCAGTGACCTCCACTTTGACAGTGCGAACACCGGGGAGCTGTTTTTT	CASSDLHFDSANTGELFF
NA	15	TRBV5-6	TRBJ1-1	NA	TGTGCCAGCAGCGGGGGACCGCAACTGAACACTGAAGCTTTCTTT	CASSGGPQLNTEAFF
NA	13	TRBV5-6	TRBJ1-1	NA	TGTGCCAGCAGGCACCAGGGGAGAGGTGAAGCTTTCTTT	CASRHQGRGEAFF
NA	15	TRBV4-1	TRBJ2-5	few	TGCGCCAGCAGCCAAGATGGGACCCAGAGGGAGACCCAGTACTTC	CASSQDGTQRETQYF
TRBD1	17	TRBV5-1	TRBJ2-5	NA	TGCGCCAGCAGCTTGGCCTTTATCGGGACAGGGAGGGAGACCCAGTACTTC	CASSLAFIGTGRETQYF
NA	12	TRBV19	TRBJ1-1	once	TGTGCCAGTACCCTTGGGGGGACTGAAGCTTTCTTT	CASTLGGTEAFF
NA	14	TRBV6-5	TRBJ2-7	NA	TGTGCCAGCAGTTCCCAGACAGGTTCTTACGAGCAGTACTTC	CASSSQTGSYEQYF
TRBD1	16	TRBV27	TRBJ1-4	NA	TGTGCCAGCAGTCCCAAAACAGGGGCAACTAATGAAAAACTGTTTTTT	CASSPKTGATNEKLFF
TRBD2	17	TRBV5-3	TRBJ2-5	NA	TGTGCCAGAAGCTTTAGGCGGGGGGGCATCTGGAAAGAGACCCAGTACTTC	CARSFRRGGIWKETQYF
NA	19	TRBV28	TRBJ2-5	NA	TGTGCCAGTCCACTCCCAGCAGTTTATTCCCCCGTAGTTAAAGAGACCCAGTACTTC	CASPLPAVYSPVVKETQYF
NA	12	TRBV28	TRBJ1-5	NA	TGTGCCAGCAGTTTATGGGGTCAGCCCCAGCATTTT	CASSLWGQPQHF
TRBD2	15	TRBV5-1	TRBJ2-3	once	TGCGCCAGCAGCGTCGGGGGGGCCGGCACAGATACGCAGTATTTT	CASSVGGAGTDTQYF
NA	21	TRBV5-3	TRBJ1-6	NA	TGTGCCAGAAGCTTGACCCTCGACCGGGGCTCCCCCCAATTACGGATTTCACTCCTCCACTTT	CARSLTLDRGSPQLRISLLHF
TRBD1	16	TRBV5-6	TRBJ2-3	few	TGTGCCAGCAGCTTGGCACTAGGACAGGCCGTAAATACGCAGTATTTT	CASSLALGQAVNTQYF
NA	16	TRBV7-3	TRBJ1-2	NA	TGTGCCAGCAGCTTAGGGGGCCCAGGGACCAACTATGGCTACACCTTC	CASSLGGPGTNYGYTF
TRBD1	13	TRBV16	TRBJ1-5	NA	TGTGCCAGCAGCCAAGGACAGGGACAGCCCCAGCATTTT	CASSQGQGQPQHF
TRBD1	15	TRBV4-3	TRBJ2-7	NA	TGCGCCAGCAGCCAGCTCCCGACAGGGGCATCCGAGCAGTACTTC	CASSQLPTGASEQYF
TRBD2	14	TRBV30	TRBJ2-1	NA	TGTGCCTGGACCAAGGGTCTAGCGGGGGAAGGGCAGTTCTTC	CAWTKGLAGEGQFF
NA	18	TRBV4-3	TRBJ2-6	NA	TGCGCCAGCAGCCAAACGAAAGGGTCACAAAGTCGGGCCAACGTCCTGACTTTC	CASSQTKGSQSRANVLTF
NA	13	TRBV25-1	TRBJ1-3	NA	TGTGCCAGCAGCTACGCGTCCGGAAACACCATATATTTT	CASSYASGNTIYF
TRBD2	16	TRBV7-8	TRBJ2-3	once	TGTGCCAGCAGCTCAGAGCCTAGCGGGAGCTCTAATACGCAGTATTTT	CASSSEPSGSSNTQYF
TRBD1	18	TRBV27	TRBJ1-3	NA	TGTGCCAGCAGTTTACTCCTCCCGACAGGGAGCTCTGGAAACACCATATATTTT	CASSLLLPTGSSGNTIYF
NA	15	TRBV5-1	TRBJ2-1	NA	TGCGCCAGCAGCCTATCTACAAAACTAGGCAATGAGCAGTTCTTC	CASSLSTKLGNEQFF
TRBD1	12	TRBV29-1	TRBJ1-2	NA	TGCAGCGGTGGAGGGACAGACTATGGCTACACCTTC	CSGGGTDYGYTF